The rows below give T cell receptor beta chains drawn from one sample of a study of identifying expanded T cells in peripheral blood. Repertoires were generated with immunoSEQ multiplex PCR, while TCRdb's copy carries only in-frame clones and drops some. Altogether about 82,000 clones are present, approximately 90% being singletons, with the ten largest covering around 7%. The sequencing input was blood. The receptors were sampled from a person between 18 and 75 years old in good health. Each CDR3 is given with its conserved first and last residue. D genes are given only for firm matches. The size field is filled for only some rows; it gives once, few, many or a size class.

v_call	d_call	j_call	clone_size	cdr3_nt	cdr3_aa
TRBV5-1	-	TRBJ2-7	-	TGCGCCAGCAGCTTGGTGGGTGCCACCTACGAGCAGTACTTC	CASSLVGATYEQYF
TRBV29-1	-	TRBJ1-3	-	TGCAGCGGGACCCGCATGGGGGGAAACACCATATATTTT	CSGTRMGGNTIYF
TRBV27	TRBD1	TRBJ1-5	-	TGTGCCAGCAGTGGCGCTCGGACAGGTCGCAATCAGCCCCAGCATTTT	CASSGARTGRNQPQHF
TRBV2	-	TRBJ2-3	-	TGTGCCAGCAGCGCAGGGGACTCCACAGATACGCAGTATTTT	CASSAGDSTDTQYF
TRBV5-1	-	TRBJ1-1	-	TGCGCCAGCAGCCGGGGCCCTGAGAGGACTGAAGCTTTCTTT	CASSRGPERTEAFF
TRBV18	TRBD2	TRBJ2-7	-	TGTGCCAGCTCACCAGGGACTAGCCCTGAGCAGTACTTC	CASSPGTSPEQYF
TRBV7-8	TRBD1	TRBJ1-2	-	TGTGCCAGCAGCGCCGGACAGGGAAGCTATGGCTACACCTTC	CASSAGQGSYGYTF
TRBV10-3	TRBD2	TRBJ2-1	-	TGTGCCATATCTAGCGGGGTACTATCCTACAATGAGCAGTTCTTC	CAISSGVLSYNEQFF
TRBV2	TRBD1	TRBJ1-1	once	TGTGCCAGCAGTGGCGGACAGGGCGTAGACACTGAAGCTTTCTTT	CASSGGQGVDTEAFF
TRBV10-1	-	TRBJ2-7	-	TGCGCCAGCAGTGAGTATGGGAGTTTCGTAAGCTACGAGCAGTACTTC	CASSEYGSFVSYEQYF
TRBV29-1	-	TRBJ1-1	-	TGCAGCGTTGGGACGACCGGTGAAGCTTTCTTT	CSVGTTGEAFF
TRBV4-1	TRBD1	TRBJ1-4	once	TGCGCCAGCAGCCATGAGGACAGGGTGGGGGAAAAACTGTTTTTT	CASSHEDRVGEKLFF
TRBV6-4	TRBD1	TRBJ2-7	-	TGTGCCAGCAGTGCACCGACCGGACAGGGGAAGTACGAGCAGTACTTC	CASSAPTGQGKYEQYF
TRBV6-5	-	TRBJ1-2	-	TGTGCCAGCCGACACATTCTCTCCTATGGCTACACCTTC	CASRHILSYGYTF
TRBV30	-	TRBJ1-5	-	TGTGCCTGGAGTGGGGGTAGTCGGGCCAATCAGCCCCAGCATTTT	CAWSGGSRANQPQHF
TRBV6-1	-	TRBJ1-5	-	TGTGCCAGCACGGATCGGCAGGTAAATCAGCCCCAGCATTTT	CASTDRQVNQPQHF
TRBV7-2	-	TRBJ1-1	-	TGTGCCAGCAGCCAAATTCGGAACACTGAAGCTTTCTTT	CASSQIRNTEAFF
TRBV6-5	-	TRBJ1-5	few	TGTGCCAGCAGCCCACGACAGTCCGTACAGCCCCAGCATTTT	CASSPRQSVQPQHF
TRBV6-5	-	TRBJ1-4	-	TGTGCCAGCAGTTACTCCTGGAGGACAACTAATGAAAAACTGTTTTTT	CASSYSWRTTNEKLFF